Below, one T cell receptor beta chain is given with its context. What it recognizes is unknown. Trimming removed 8 bases from V and 5 bases from J, with 6 bases in between. The CDR3 covers 11 residues. Germline V gene sequence: CDR1 MGHRA, CDR2 YSYEKL. On cycle 4 day 1 and cycle 7 day 1, as well as at baseline, blood was sampled. Clones were read by immunoSEQ multiplex PCR, and TCRdb kept only the in-frame ones, dropping some. Found here are tens of thousands of clones, 94% of them singletons; the top ten hold approximately 2.4%. This specimen comes from a study of OX40 agonist ivuxolimab in advanced cancers. Study-level points and caveats: CD8+ T cells (on average) carried more expanded clones than CD4+ T cells.

The receptor was derived from an adult with an advanced solid tumor such as melanoma, head and neck, liver or kidney cancer. This chain joins TRBV4-1 and TRBJ2-2; D ambiguous. Sequences were derived from CD4+ or CD8+ T cells sorted from blood, sampled in a trial of the OX40 agonist ivuxolimab. The CDR3 bases are TGCGCCAGCGGGGTGACCGGGGAGCTGTTTTTT. This codes for CASGVTGELFF.